The entry below describes one T cell receptor beta chain. Trimming stripped 7 bases from V and 0 bases from J, with 10 bases between. This CDR3 has 14 residues. Germline CDR1 and CDR2: LNHDA and SQIVND (reference sequence). As originally analysed: Reference gene primers were amplified, and this amplification served to estimate nucleated cell counts. The repertoire was sequenced with immunoSEQ multiplex PCR; TCRdb's copy has only in-frame clones and lacks some. The V and J calls and clone size were taken over from that table, and D and trimming were inferred from the DNA. The sample includes fewer than 150,000 clones, around 91% of them seen just once. This sample is part of a study of blood T cell repertoires in COVID-19.

The source material was peripheral blood. This TCR was sampled from a woman in her sixties with COVID-19, enrolled during active disease. The V gene is TRBV19, the J gene TRBJ1-3, with D unresolved. The chain's CDR3 is CASILHGSGNTIYF. The CDR3 bases are TGTGCCAGTATCCTTCACGGCTCTGGAAACACCATATATTTT.